This T cell receptor (beta chain) was sequenced during a study of Tregs in tolerant kidney transplant recipients. Profiling relied on immunoSEQ multiplex PCR, and the TCRdb table lists in-frame clones only, not all of them. The data hold 81,000 or so clones, with 91% observed a single time. Mixed chimerism was transient after nonmyeloablative marrow transplants from related graft donors. This CDR3 is 14 amino acids long. The germline CDR1 and CDR2 sequences are LNHDA and SQIVND (reference sequence). Trimming cost V 0 bases and J 2 bases, with 4 bases left between them. Source: CD4+ T cells from blood (PBMCs), taken 24 months after the transplant. The chain uses TRBV19 and TRBJ2-2; D uncertain. The receptor was isolated from a human patient who received a combined kidney and bone marrow transplant. The graft donor may be the source of some T cells. This CDR3 is CASSIEYNTGELFF. The CDR3 DNA sequence: TGTGCCAGTAGTATAGAATATAACACCGGGGAGCTGTTTTTT.